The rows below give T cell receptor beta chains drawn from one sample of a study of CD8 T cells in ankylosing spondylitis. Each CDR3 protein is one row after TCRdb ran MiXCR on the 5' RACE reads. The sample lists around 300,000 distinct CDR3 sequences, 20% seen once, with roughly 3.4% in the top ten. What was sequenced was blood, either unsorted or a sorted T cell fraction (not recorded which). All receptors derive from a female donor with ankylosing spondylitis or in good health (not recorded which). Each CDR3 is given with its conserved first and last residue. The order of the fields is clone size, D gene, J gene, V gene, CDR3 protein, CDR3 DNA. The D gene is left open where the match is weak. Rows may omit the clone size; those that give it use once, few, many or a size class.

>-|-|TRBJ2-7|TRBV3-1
CASSHSVTYEQYF
TGTGCCAGCAGCCACAGCGTTACCTACGAGCAGTACTTC
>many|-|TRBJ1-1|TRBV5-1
CASAKTGGGTNTEAFF
TGCGCCAGCGCCAAGACCGGGGGAGGGACGAACACTGAAGCTTTCTTT
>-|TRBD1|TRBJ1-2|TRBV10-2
CASKPGQGNYGYTF
TGCGCCAGCAAACCGGGACAGGGCAACTATGGCTACACCTTC
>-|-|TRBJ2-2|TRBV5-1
CASNNAGTNTGELFF
TGCGCCAGCAATAACGCAGGGACGAACACCGGGGAGCTGTTTTTT
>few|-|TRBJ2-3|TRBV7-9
CASSSDTQYF
TGTGCCAGCAGCTCCGATACGCAGTATTTT
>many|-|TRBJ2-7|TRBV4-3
CASSRMVTSYEQYF
TGCGCCAGCAGCCGAATGGTCACCTCGTACGAGCAGTACTTC
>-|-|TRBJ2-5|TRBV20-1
CSARDLARSETQYF
TGCAGTGCTAGAGATCTGGCTCGTTCAGAGACCCAGTACTTC
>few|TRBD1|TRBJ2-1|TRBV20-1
CSGGEGAKSGREQFF
TGCAGTGGGGGAGAGGGGGCCAAGTCTGGGCGGGAGCAGTTCTTC
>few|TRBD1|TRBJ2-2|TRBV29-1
CSGQGARTGELFF
TGCAGCGGACAGGGGGCGCGCACCGGGGAGCTGTTTTTT
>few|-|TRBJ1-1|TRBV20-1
CSAREGGETEAFF
TGCAGTGCTAGAGAGGGGGGGGAAACTGAAGCTTTCTTT
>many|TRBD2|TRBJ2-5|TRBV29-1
CSAESGRAGETQYF
TGCAGCGCGGAAAGCGGGAGGGCCGGGGAGACCCAGTACTTC
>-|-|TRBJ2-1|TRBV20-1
CSATDWNEQFF
TGCAGTGCTACGGACTGGAATGAGCAGTTCTTC
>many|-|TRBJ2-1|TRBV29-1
CSTAVAVYNEQFF
TGCAGCACAGCGGTAGCAGTCTACAATGAGCAGTTCTTC
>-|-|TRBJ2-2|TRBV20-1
CSAREGAQRNTGELFF
TGCAGTGCTAGAGAGGGTGCACAGAGAAACACCGGGGAGCTGTTTTTT
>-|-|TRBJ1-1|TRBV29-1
CSVGARGDTNTEAFF
TGCAGCGTTGGGGCTAGGGGGGACACGAACACTGAAGCTTTCTTT
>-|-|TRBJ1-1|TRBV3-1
CASSQDPGGTNTEAFF
TGTGCCAGCAGCCAAGATCCCGGAGGGACGAACACTGAAGCTTTCTTT
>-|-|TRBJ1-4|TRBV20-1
CSASPGLNEKLFF
TGCAGTGCTAGCCCAGGACTAAATGAAAAACTGTTTTTT
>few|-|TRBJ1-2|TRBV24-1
CATSDRRGYGYTF
TGTGCCACCAGTGATCGGCGGGGCTATGGCTACACCTTC
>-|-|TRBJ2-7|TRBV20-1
CSATPDPSDEQYF
TGCAGTGCTACCCCGGACCCCTCCGACGAGCAGTACTTC
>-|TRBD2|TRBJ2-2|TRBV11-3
CASSRGTSGGELFF
TGTGCCAGCAGCCGGGGGACTAGCGGCGGGGAGCTGTTTTTT
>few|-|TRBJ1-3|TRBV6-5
CASSYTDGNTIYF
TGTGCCAGCAGTTACACTGATGGAAACACCATATATTTT
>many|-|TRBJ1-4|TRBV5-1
CASRPGSGNEKLFF
TGCGCCAGCAGACCAGGGTCGGGTAATGAAAAACTGTTTTTT
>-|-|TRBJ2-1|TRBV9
CASSVTGTSYNEQFF
TGTGCCAGCAGCGTAACAGGTACCTCCTACAATGAGCAGTTCTTC
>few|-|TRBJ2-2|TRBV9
CASSVAPQAGELFF
TGTGCCAGCAGCGTAGCCCCCCAAGCCGGGGAGCTGTTTTTT
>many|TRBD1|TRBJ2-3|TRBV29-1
CSVGDRISDTQYF
TGCAGCGTTGGGGACAGGATTTCAGATACGCAGTATTTT
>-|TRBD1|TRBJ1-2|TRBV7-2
CASSLGRTGLLNGYTF
TGTGCCAGCAGCTTAGGGAGGACAGGCCTTCTAAATGGCTACACCTTC
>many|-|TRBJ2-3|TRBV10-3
CAISVTTDTQYF
TGTGCCATCAGTGTTACCACAGATACGCAGTATTTT
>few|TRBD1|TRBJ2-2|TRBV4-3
CASSQALQGARTGELFF
TGCGCCAGCAGCCAAGCACTTCAGGGGGCGCGAACCGGGGAGCTGTTTTTT
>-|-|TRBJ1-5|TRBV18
CASSPPVGQPQHF
TGTGCCAGCTCACCACCGGTAGGGCAGCCCCAGCATTTT
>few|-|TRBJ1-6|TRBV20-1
CSARFQPNSPLHF
TGCAGTGCTAGGTTCCAGCCTAATTCACCCCTCCACTTT
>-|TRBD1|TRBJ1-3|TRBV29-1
CSVRTGGAGGNTIYF
TGCAGCGTTCGTACAGGGGGCGCTGGGGGAAACACCATATATTTT
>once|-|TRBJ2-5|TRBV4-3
CASSQHTEETQYF
TGCGCCAGCAGCCAACACACCGAAGAGACCCAGTACTTC
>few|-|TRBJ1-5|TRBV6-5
CASSYPSGGSQPQHF
TGTGCCAGCAGTTACCCCTCCGGGGGTAGTCAGCCCCAGCATTTT
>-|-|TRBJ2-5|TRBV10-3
CAISESRGNQETQYF
TGTGCCATCAGTGAGTCCCGAGGTAACCAAGAGACCCAGTACTTC
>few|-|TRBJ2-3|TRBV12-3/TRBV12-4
CASSLPPIADTQYF
TGTGCCAGCAGTTTACCTCCAATAGCGGATACGCAGTATTTT
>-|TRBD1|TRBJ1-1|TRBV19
CASSGDRVLIFSEAFF
TGTGCCAGTTCGGGGGACAGGGTCTTAATTTTTTCTGAAGCTTTCTTT
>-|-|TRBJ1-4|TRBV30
CAWTGTDNEKLFF
TGTGCCTGGACGGGAACTGATAATGAAAAACTGTTTTTT
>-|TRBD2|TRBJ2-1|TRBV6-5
CASSYGGRPYNEQFF
TGTGCCAGCAGTTACGGCGGGAGACCGTACAATGAGCAGTTCTTC
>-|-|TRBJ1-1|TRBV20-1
CSASLWVEAFF
TGCAGTGCTAGTTTATGGGTAGAAGCTTTCTTT
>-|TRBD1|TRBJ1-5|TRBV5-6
CASSFRTGSNQPQHF
TGTGCCAGCAGCTTTCGGACAGGTAGCAATCAGCCCCAGCATTTT
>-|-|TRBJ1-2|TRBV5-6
CASKRVTNYGYTF
TGTGCCAGCAAGAGGGTGACTAACTATGGCTACACCTTC
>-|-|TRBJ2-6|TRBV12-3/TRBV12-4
CASREVDRVLTF
TGTGCCAGCAGAGAAGTCGACCGCGTCCTGACTTTC
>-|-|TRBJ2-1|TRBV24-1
CATSDLKGKGSGNEQFF
TGTGCCACCAGTGATTTAAAGGGAAAGGGTAGTGGTAATGAGCAGTTCTTC
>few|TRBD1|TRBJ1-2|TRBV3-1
CASSRPGQSNYGYTF
TGTGCCAGCAGCCGCCCGGGACAGAGTAACTATGGCTACACCTTC
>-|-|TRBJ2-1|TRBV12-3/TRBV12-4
CASTRFGNEQFF
TGTGCCAGCACCCGATTCGGCAATGAGCAGTTCTTC
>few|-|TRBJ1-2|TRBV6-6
CASSYGQGNGYTF
TGTGCCAGCAGTTACGGGCAGGGCAATGGCTACACCTTC
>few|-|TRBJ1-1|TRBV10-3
CAISGESLSAEAFF
TGTGCCATCAGTGGAGAGTCCCTAAGCGCTGAAGCTTTCTTT
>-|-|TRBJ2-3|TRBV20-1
CSASSTNPSTDTQYF
TGCAGTGCTAGCTCGACGAACCCTAGCACAGATACGCAGTATTTT
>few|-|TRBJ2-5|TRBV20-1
CSATALGGETQYF
TGCAGTGCTACTGCCCTAGGAGGGGAGACCCAGTACTTC
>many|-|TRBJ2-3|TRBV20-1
CSARPSTDTQYF
TGCAGTGCTAGGCCTTCCACAGATACGCAGTATTTT